Each of the 26 T cell receptor beta chains below was sequenced from the same sample in a study of beta chain features in type 1 diabetes. Expressed TCRB transcripts were sequenced because the isolated RNA had all been reverse transcribed beforehand. TCRdb's copy holds only in-frame clones and misses some; the assay was immunoSEQ multiplex PCR. There are about 220,000 clones in the sample; roughly 10% occur only once, and roughly 1.3% lies in the top ten. Sample: central memory CD4+ T cells from blood. The receptor set was obtained from a man in his late teens or twenties in good health.

The rearrangement joins TRBV18 to TRBJ1-2; D gene ambiguous. Between the trimmed V and J ends, which lost 6 bases and 6 bases, there was a span of 14 bases. This CDR3 has 13 residues. Per the germline V gene, CDR1 is KGHSH and CDR2 is LQKENI. CDR3 DNA sequence: TGTGCCAGCTCGTCGGACGGCCGCGATGGCTACACCTTC. Encoded protein: CASSSDGRDGYTF.

This chain uses TRBV29-1 with TRBJ1-1, with no clear D. Germline V gene data show CDR1 as SQVTM and CDR2 as ANQGSEA. V lost 3 bases and J 0 bases, leaving 11 bases between the germline ends. There are 14 residues in the CDR3. CDR3: CSVDIYSMNTEAFF. The CDR3 region has the DNA TGCAGCGTTGATATCTACAGCATGAACACTGAAGCTTTCTTT.

The chain employs TRBV2 and TRBJ1-2; D unresolved. Trimming took 4 bases from V and 8 from J, leaving 11 bases between them. Germline V gene sequence: CDR1 SNHLY, CDR2 FYNNEI. This CDR3 has 12 residues. The CDR3 here is CASSVEVGGYTF. Here the CDR3 DNA reads TGTGCCAGCAGTGTCGAGGTCGGGGGCTACACCTTC.

This clone was observed a few times. The chain has TRBV7-9 and TRBJ2-3; 8 bases fit TRBD2. J gave up 6 bases and V 10 bases, and 15 bases lay outside the gene matches. This CDR3 region has 15 residues. Germline CDR1 SEHNR, CDR2 FQNEAQ (reference sequence). The CDR3 sequence is CATRPQAGVGDTQYF. The CDR3 DNA follows: TGTGCCACCCGCCCCCAAGCGGGAGTGGGTGATACGCAGTATTTT. The full variable domain, its missing parts supplied by reference TRBV7-9 and TRBJ2-3, is DTGVSQNPRHKITKRGQNVTFRCDPISEHNRLYWYRQTLGQGPEFLTYFQNEAQLEKSRLLSDRFSAERPKGSFSTLEIQRTEQGDSAMYLCATRPQAGVGDTQYFGPGTRLTVL.

The chain employs TRBV9 and TRBJ2-1, with D possibly being TRBD2 (6 bases). Germline V gene sequence: CDR1 SGDLS, CDR2 YYNGEE. This CDR3 is built from 14 residues. V was cut by 0 bases and J by 9 bases, with 13 bases left in between. The CDR3 spells CASSVASNGGEQFF. The CDR3 bases are TGTGCCAGCAGCGTAGCTTCTAACGGGGGTGAGCAGTTCTTC.

This clone has a count of ten or more. This CDR3 is also generated by other DNA sequences in the sample. V usage is TRBV18 and J usage is TRBJ2-1; TRBD2 matches 9 bases. The CDR3 has 15 amino acids. Trimming cost V 3 bases and J 2 bases; bases outside gene matches: 2. Germline-derived CDR1 and CDR2 are KGHSH and LQKENI. CDR3 amino acids: CASSPIAGAYNEQFF. CDR3 DNA: TGTGCCAGCTCACCTATAGCGGGAGCCTACAATGAGCAGTTCTTC.

The rearrangement joins TRBV2 to TRBJ2-1; D is uncertain. Germline CDR1 reads SNHLY; CDR2 reads FYNNEI. The CDR3 totals 15 residues. V lost 1 base and J 0 bases, leaving 7 bases between the germline ends. The CDR3 loop is CASSEEPSSYNEQFF. The CDR3 nucleotides are TGTGCCAGCAGTGAAGAGCCGAGCTCCTACAATGAGCAGTTCTTC.

This clone showed up just a few times. The chain uses TRBV11-3 and TRBJ2-1, with TRBD2 matching 12 bases. CDR1 is SGHNT and CDR2 is YENEEA in the germline V gene. The trim removed 4 bases at V and 8 bases at J, leaving 6 bases unmatched. This CDR3 is 15 amino acids long. The CDR3 region is CASSSSSGRAYEQFF. The CDR3 DNA reads as TGTGCCAGCAGCTCCTCTAGCGGGAGGGCCTATGAGCAGTTCTTC.

CDR3 residues: CASSLGAGAYEQYF. The DNA for the CDR3 is TGTGCCAGCAGCTTAGGGGCAGGGGCGTACGAGCAGTACTTC. V usage is TRBV7-9 and J usage is TRBJ2-7; perhaps TRBD1 as D (6 bases). The CDR3 has 14 amino acids. V lost 1 base and J lost 4, with 11 bases in between. Germline V CDR1 and CDR2: SEHNR, FQNEAQ (reference sequence). Full variable domain (missing parts from reference TRBV7-9 and TRBJ2-7): DTGVSQNPRHKITKRGQNVTFRCDPISEHNRLYWYRQTLGQGPEFLTYFQNEAQLEKSRLLSDRFSAERPKGSFSTLEIQRTEQGDSAMYLCASSLGAGAYEQYFGPGTRLTVT.

This clone was seen only a few times. This chain connects TRBV30 to TRBJ2-7, with TRBD1 matching over 9 bases. CDR3 size: 15 residues. Germline V gene sequence: CDR1 GTSNPN, CDR2 SVGIG (reference sequence). The junction had 10 bases not matched to a gene; V was cut back by 0 bases and J by 7 bases. CDR3: CAWSVGGTGSREQYF. CDR3 sequence (DNA): TGTGCCTGGAGTGTAGGGGGGACAGGGTCGAGAGAGCAGTACTTC.

The rearrangement uses TRBV18 and TRBJ2-1; TRBD1 aligns across 7 bases. The V gene end was trimmed by 2 bases and the J gene end by 8 bases; junction bases not matched to a gene: 9. This CDR3 has 15 residues. Per the germline V gene, CDR1 is KGHSH and CDR2 is LQKENI. The chain's CDR3 is CASSPLTGMGHEQFF. In DNA form, the CDR3 reads TGTGCCAGCTCACCATTGACAGGGATGGGCCATGAGCAGTTCTTC.

V usage is TRBV7-9 and J usage is TRBJ2-1, with 11 bases lining up with TRBD2. The CDR3 runs 15 residues. With V trimmed by 4 bases and J by 8 bases, 7 bases remained unmatched. Germline V gene lookup returns CDR1 SEHNR and CDR2 FQNEAQ (reference sequence). The CDR3 sequence: CASSSLAGGPYEQFF. The CDR3 DNA sequence: TGTGCCAGCAGCTCATTAGCGGGAGGGCCCTATGAGCAGTTCTTC.

The gene calls are TRBV6-5 and TRBJ2-1; 9 nucleotides align to TRBD2. Unmatched junction bases numbered 11, after V lost 4 bases and J lost 7 bases. The V gene's germline CDR1 is MNHEY and CDR2 SVGAGI. CDR3 length equals 16 residues. Here the CDR3 reads CASSSLGGRARNEQFF. CDR3 in DNA: TGTGCCAGCAGTTCTTTAGGCGGGAGGGCCCGAAATGAGCAGTTCTTC.

This clone was seen a few times. The J gene is TRBJ2-7, the V gene TRBV10-3; TRBD2 matches at 11 bases. The CDR3 totals 14 residues. V was clipped by 6 bases and J by 5 bases; unmatched bases: 6. Germline CDR1 and CDR2: ENHRY and SYGVKD. CDR3 sequence (DNA): TGTGCCATCAGGAAGACTAGCGGGAACAACGAGCAGTACTTC. As protein: CAIRKTSGNNEQYF.

The table lists this clone with a few counts. The rearrangement joins TRBV6-1 to TRBJ2-3, with 8 bases identical to TRBD1. In germline, CDR1 is MNHNS, CDR2 SASEGT. This CDR3 has 15 amino acids. The J segment lost 6 bases and the V segment lost 7 bases, leaving 12 bases of the junction unmatched. CDR3 sequence reads: CASTGQVVGIDTQYF. DNA for the CDR3: TGTGCCAGCACGGGACAGGTTGTAGGTATTGATACGCAGTATTTT.

At least ten counts were recorded for this clone. This chain joins TRBV11-2 and TRBJ2-7, with D possibly matching TRBD2 (6 bases). The CDR3 contains 14 residues. CDR1 is SGHAT, CDR2 FQNNGV, per germline. The V end lost 5 bases, the J end lost 5 bases, and 16 bases lay between the germline ends. The CDR3 nucleotides read TGTGCCAGCAGCCCAACTAGCCTCCCCCACGAGCAGTACTTC. Protein product: CASSPTSLPHEQYF.

This clone was seen a handful of times. This chain joins TRBV7-2 and TRBJ2-5; D ambiguous. This CDR3 contains 13 residues. The V gene lost 3 bases and the J gene lost 4 bases, with 9 bases spanning the gap. Per germline, CDR1 SGHTA and CDR2 FQGNSA. This CDR3 is CASSLGNLETQYF. The CDR3 DNA reads as TGTGCCAGCAGCTTGGGTAACCTAGAGACCCAGTACTTC.

As DNA, the CDR3 is TGTGCCTGGAGTGTATCTTCGGGACTAGCGCCTAGGGATGAGCAGTTCTTC. Encoded protein: CAWSVSSGLAPRDEQFF. The chain carries TRBV30 and TRBJ2-1; 10 bases fit TRBD2. The V segment lost 0 bases and the J segment 8 bases; nucleotides outside the gene matches: 13. The CDR3 runs 17 residues. Per germline, CDR1 GTSNPN and CDR2 SVGIG (reference sequence).

This clone was picked up a small number of times. V gene TRBV5-5 combines with J gene TRBJ1-1; possible D gene TRBD1, 6 bases. This CDR3 spans 14 amino acids. Germline lookup yields CDR1 SGHKS and CDR2 YYEKEE (reference sequence). V was clipped by 3 bases and J by 3 bases, with 12 bases between them. This CDR3 reads CASSSSGGHTEAFF. The DNA for the CDR3 is TGTGCCAGCAGCTCTAGCGGGGGCCACACTGAAGCTTTCTTT.

This clone was detected a few times. The chain is built from TRBV6-5 and TRBJ1-1; perhaps TRBD1 as D (5 bases). CDR1 and CDR2 (germline): MNHEY, SVGAGI. The CDR3 sequence is 13 residues long. Trimming cost V 2 bases and J 10 bases, with 14 bases left between them. In DNA, the CDR3 is TGTGCCAGCAGTTACCTCCGGGACTCAAGAGCTTTCTTT. Amino acids: CASSYLRDSRAFF.

The table lists this clone with many counts. V gene TRBV2 combines with J gene TRBJ2-1, with 12 bases matching TRBD2. Germline V gene sequence: CDR1 SNHLY, CDR2 FYNNEI. The CDR3 spans 14 residues. J gave up 8 bases and V 4 bases, and 3 bases lay outside the gene matches. This CDR3 reads CASSVLAGGDEQFF. In DNA, the CDR3 is TGTGCCAGCAGTGTACTAGCGGGAGGAGATGAGCAGTTCTTC.

The DNA of the CDR3 is TGCAGCGTTGGAGAACCGATTAACACCGGGGAGCTGTTTTTT. Amino acid sequence: CSVGEPINTGELFF. This chain joins TRBV29-1 and TRBJ2-2; unclear D gene. V lost 4 bases to trimming and J lost 2 bases, with 11 bases between them. Germline assignment: CDR1 SQVTM and CDR2 ANQGSEA. The CDR3 sequence is 14 residues long.

The chain links TRBV5-8 to TRBJ2-5; D perhaps matches TRBD1 (5 bases). V was clipped by 0 bases and J by 5 bases, with 17 bases between them. The CDR3 has 16 amino acids. In germline, CDR1 is SGHTS, CDR2 YDEGEE. The CDR3 DNA reads TGTGCCAGCAGCTTGGGTACAGGACATACAAGGGAGACCCAGTACTTC. Translating gives CASSLGTGHTRETQYF. The full variable domain, in which reference TRBV5-8 and TRBJ2-5 provide the parts outside the CDR3, is EAGVTQSPTHLIKTRGQQATLRCSPISGHTSVYWYQQALGLGLQFLLWYDEGEERNRGNFPPRFSGRQFPNYSSELNVNALELEDSALYLCASSLGTGHTRETQYFGPGTRLLVL.

There are a few counts of this clone. The chain combines TRBV5-6 with TRBJ2-1; unclear D gene. CDR1 SGHDT and CDR2 YYEEEE come from the germline V gene. V dropped 0 bases and J dropped 7 bases, with 11 bases sitting between them. The CDR3 length is 14 residues. The CDR3 DNA follows: TGTGCCAGCAGCTTGGGACTCCCCGGAAATGAGCAGTTCTTC. The encoded protein is CASSLGLPGNEQFF. Based on the CDR3 plus reference TRBV5-6 and TRBJ2-1, the full variable domain is DAGVTQSPTHLIKTRGQQVTLRCSPKSGHDTVSWYQQALGQGPQFIFQYYEEEERQRGNFPDRFSGHQFPNYSSELNVNALLLGDSALYLCASSLGLPGNEQFFGPGTRLTVL.

This clone came up many times. This chain links TRBV30 with TRBJ2-3, with 8 bases fitting TRBD2. With V trimmed by 2 bases and J by 2 bases, 9 bases remained unmatched. In germline, CDR1 is GTSNPN, CDR2 SVGIG (reference sequence). The CDR3 covers 16 residues. In DNA form, the CDR3 reads TGTGCCTGGAGTAACGGGCGGGAGGCTTACACAGATACGCAGTATTTT. It encodes CAWSNGREAYTDTQYF.

V is TRBV27 and J is TRBJ2-5, with unresolved D. CDR1 and CDR2 (germline): MNHEY, SMNVEV (reference sequence). V was shortened by 6 bases and J by 6 bases, with 17 bases between the two germline ends. This CDR3 is 14 amino acids long. CDR3 sequence reads: CASRPEARSKTQYF. The DNA for the CDR3 is TGTGCCAGCAGACCGGAAGCGAGGAGTAAGACCCAGTACTTC.